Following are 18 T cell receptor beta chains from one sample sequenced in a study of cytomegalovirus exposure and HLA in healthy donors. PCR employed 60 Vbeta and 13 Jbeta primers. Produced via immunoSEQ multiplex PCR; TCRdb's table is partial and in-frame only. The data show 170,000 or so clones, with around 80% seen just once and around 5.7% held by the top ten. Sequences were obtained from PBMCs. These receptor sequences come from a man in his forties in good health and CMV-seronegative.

CDR3 protein: CASSIEGGQDSPLHF. In DNA form, the CDR3 reads TGTGCCAGTAGTATAGAAGGGGGCCAGGATTCACCCCTCCACTTT. The chain links TRBV19 to TRBJ1-6; 7 nucleotides align to TRBD1. The CDR3 runs to 15 residues. Trimming took 0 bases from V and 8 from J; bases not matched to a gene: 4. Germline-derived CDR1 and CDR2 are LNHDA and SQIVND (reference sequence).

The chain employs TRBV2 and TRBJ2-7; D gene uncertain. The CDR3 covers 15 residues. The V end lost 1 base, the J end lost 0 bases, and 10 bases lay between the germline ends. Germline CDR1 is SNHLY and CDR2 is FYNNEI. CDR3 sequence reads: CASSEVGRSSYEQYF. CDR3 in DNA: TGTGCCAGCAGTGAAGTCGGTAGGAGCTCCTACGAGCAGTACTTC.

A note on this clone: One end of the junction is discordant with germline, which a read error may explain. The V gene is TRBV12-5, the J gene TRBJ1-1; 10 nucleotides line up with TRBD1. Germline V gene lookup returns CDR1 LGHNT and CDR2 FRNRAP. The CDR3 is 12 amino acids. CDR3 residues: CASGLVRQGAVF. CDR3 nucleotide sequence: TGTGCTAGTGGTTTGGTTAGACAGGGGGCCGTCTTT.

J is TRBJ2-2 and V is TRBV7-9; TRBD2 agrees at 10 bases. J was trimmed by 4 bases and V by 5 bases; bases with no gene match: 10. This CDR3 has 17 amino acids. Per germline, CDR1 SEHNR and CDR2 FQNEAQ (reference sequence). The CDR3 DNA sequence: TGTGCCAGCAGCCAGACTGGACTAGCGGATATCACCGGGGAGCTGTTTTTT. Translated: CASSQTGLADITGELFF. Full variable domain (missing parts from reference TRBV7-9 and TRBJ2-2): DTGVSQNPRHKITKRGQNVTFRCDPISEHNRLYWYRQTLGQGPEFLTYFQNEAQLEKSRLLSDRFSAERPKGSFSTLEIQRTEQGDSAMYLCASSQTGLADITGELFFGEGSRLTVL.

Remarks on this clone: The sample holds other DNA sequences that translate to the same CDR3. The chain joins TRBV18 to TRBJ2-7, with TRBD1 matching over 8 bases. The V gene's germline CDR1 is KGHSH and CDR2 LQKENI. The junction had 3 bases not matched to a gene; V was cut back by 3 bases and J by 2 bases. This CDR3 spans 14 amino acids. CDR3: CASSPGTGPYEQYF. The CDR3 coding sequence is TGTGCCAGCTCACCCGGGACAGGCCCCTACGAGCAGTACTTC.

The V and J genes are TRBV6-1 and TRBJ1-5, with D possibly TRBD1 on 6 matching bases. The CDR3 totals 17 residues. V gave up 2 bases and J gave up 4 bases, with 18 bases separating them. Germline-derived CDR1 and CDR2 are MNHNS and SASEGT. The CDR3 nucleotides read TGTGCCAGCAGTGAACTTCTGTGGGACAACGGAAATCAGCCCCAGCATTTT. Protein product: CASSELLWDNGNQPQHF.

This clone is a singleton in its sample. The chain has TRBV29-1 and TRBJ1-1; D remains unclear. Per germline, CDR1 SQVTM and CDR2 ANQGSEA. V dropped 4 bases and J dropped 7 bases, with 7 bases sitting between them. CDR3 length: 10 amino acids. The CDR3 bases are TGCAGCGTTGCGAGGAATGAAGCTTTCTTT. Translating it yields CSVARNEAFF.

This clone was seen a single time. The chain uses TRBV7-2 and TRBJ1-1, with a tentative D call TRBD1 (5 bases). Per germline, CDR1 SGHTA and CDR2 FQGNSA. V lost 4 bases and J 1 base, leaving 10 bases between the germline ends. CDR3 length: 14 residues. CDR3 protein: CASSSDSQNTEAFF. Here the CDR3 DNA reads TGTGCCAGCAGCTCCGACAGCCAGAACACTGAAGCTTTCTTT.

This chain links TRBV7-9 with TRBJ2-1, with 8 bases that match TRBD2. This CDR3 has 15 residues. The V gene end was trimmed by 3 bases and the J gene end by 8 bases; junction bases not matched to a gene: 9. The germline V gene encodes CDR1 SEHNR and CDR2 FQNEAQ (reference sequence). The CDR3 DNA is TGTGCCAGCAGCTTCCCGGGACTAGAGATTGATGAGCAGTTCTTC. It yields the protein CASSFPGLEIDEQFF. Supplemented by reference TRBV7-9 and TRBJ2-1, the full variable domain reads DTGVSQNPRHKITKRGQNVTFRCDPISEHNRLYWYRQTLGQGPEFLTYFQNEAQLEKSRLLSDRFSAERPKGSFSTLEIQRTEQGDSAMYLCASSFPGLEIDEQFFGPGTRLTVL.

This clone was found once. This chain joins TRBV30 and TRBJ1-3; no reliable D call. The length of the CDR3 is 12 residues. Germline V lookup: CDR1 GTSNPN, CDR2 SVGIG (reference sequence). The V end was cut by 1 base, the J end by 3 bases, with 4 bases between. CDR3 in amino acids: CAWSAGGNTIYF. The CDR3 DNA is TGTGCCTGGAGTGCGGGTGGAAACACCATATATTTT.

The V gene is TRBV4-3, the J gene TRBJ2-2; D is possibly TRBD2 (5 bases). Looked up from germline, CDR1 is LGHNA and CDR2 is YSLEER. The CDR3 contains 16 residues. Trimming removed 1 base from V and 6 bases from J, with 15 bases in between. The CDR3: CASSQGTGISAGELFF. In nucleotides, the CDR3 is TGCGCCAGCAGCCAAGGAACGGGAATTAGTGCCGGGGAGCTGTTTTTT.

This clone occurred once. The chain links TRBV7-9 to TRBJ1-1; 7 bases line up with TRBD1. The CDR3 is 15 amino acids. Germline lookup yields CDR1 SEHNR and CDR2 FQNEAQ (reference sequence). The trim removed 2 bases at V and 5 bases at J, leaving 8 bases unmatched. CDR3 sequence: CASSLRGRNRTEAFF. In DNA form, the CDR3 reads TGTGCCAGCAGCTTAAGGGGGCGTAACAGGACTGAAGCTTTCTTT.

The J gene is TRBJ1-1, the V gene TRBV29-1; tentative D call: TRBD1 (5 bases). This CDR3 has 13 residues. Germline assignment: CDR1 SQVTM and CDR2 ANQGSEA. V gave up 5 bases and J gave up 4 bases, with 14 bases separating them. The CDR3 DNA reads TGCAGCGTTTGGGGGGGTTTGGTCACTGAAGCTTTCTTT. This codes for CSVWGGLVTEAFF.

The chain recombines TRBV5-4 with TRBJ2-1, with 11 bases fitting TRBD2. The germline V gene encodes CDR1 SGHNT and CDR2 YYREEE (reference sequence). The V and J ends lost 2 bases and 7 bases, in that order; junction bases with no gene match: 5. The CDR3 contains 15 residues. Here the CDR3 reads CASSFSGRALNEQFF. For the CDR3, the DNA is TGTGCCAGCAGCTTTAGCGGGAGGGCCTTGAATGAGCAGTTCTTC.

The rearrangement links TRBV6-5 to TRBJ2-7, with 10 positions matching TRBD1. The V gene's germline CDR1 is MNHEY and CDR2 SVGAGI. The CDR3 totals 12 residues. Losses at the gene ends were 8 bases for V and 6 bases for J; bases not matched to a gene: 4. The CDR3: CASRTGGGEQYF. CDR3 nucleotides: TGTGCCAGCCGGACAGGGGGGGGCGAGCAGTACTTC.

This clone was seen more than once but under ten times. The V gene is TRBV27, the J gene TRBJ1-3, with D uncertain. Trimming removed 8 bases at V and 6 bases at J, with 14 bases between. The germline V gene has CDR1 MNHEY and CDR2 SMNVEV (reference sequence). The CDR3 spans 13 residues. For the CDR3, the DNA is TGTGCCAGCGCTCTTACGCGGAAAAACACCATATATTTT. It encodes CASALTRKNTIYF.

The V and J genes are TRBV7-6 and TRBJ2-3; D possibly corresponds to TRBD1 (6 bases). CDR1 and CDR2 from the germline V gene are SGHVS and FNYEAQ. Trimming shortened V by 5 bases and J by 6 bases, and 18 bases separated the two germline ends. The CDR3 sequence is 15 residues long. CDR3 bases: TGTGCCAGCAGCACAGGGAACGGGCGGGCGGATACGCAGTATTTT. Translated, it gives CASSTGNGRADTQYF.

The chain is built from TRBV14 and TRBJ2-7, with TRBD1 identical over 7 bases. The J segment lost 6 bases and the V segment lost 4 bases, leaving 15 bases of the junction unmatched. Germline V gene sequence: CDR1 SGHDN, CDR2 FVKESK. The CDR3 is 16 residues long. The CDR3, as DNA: TGTGCCAGCAGCCTATCAGGGACAGCCCCAGGACCCGAGCAGTACTTC. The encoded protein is CASSLSGTAPGPEQYF.